The next 30 T cell receptor beta chains were all read from a single sample in a study of patients and donors after allogeneic stem cell transplantation. Using its own MiXCR run on the RT-PCR reads, TCRdb lists one record per CDR3 protein. The repertoire holds 65,000 to 80,000 distinct CDR3 sequences, with approximately 25% as singletons. Sequenced: blood, either unsorted or a sorted T cell fraction (not recorded which). These receptor sequences come from a human donor who was either an allogeneic HSCT recipient or a stem cell or donor lymphocyte infusion donor (not recorded which). It is not recorded whose cells these are; they may come from a transplant donor.

The rearrangement uses TRBV20-1 and TRBJ2-3; D is uncertain. The CDR3 extends over 13 amino acids. Germline V lookup: CDR1 DFQATT, CDR2 SNEGSKA (reference sequence). V shed 1 base and J shed 8 bases, with 13 bases lying between them. CDR3 loop: CSARAPERVTQYF. DNA for the CDR3: TGCAGTGCTAGAGCCCCAGAAAGGGTTACGCAGTATTTT.

This clonotype was observed many times. V and J are TRBV2 and TRBJ1-4, with TRBD1 as a possible D gene (6 bases). V gave up 6 bases and J gave up 8 bases, with 16 bases separating them. The CDR3 covers 14 residues. CDR1 is SNHLY and CDR2 is FYNNEI in the germline V gene. The CDR3 DNA reads TGTGCCAGCAGCGTCGACAGGAGAGGGGAAAAACTGTTTTTT. Protein product: CASSVDRRGEKLFF.

This clonotype counts as medium-sized (0.01 to 0.1%). The genes are TRBV6-2 or TRBV6-3 and TRBJ1-1, with D possibly matching TRBD1 (5 bases). Germline CDR1 MNHEY, CDR2 SVGEGT. Trimming cost V 5 bases and J 3 bases, with 16 bases left between them. The CDR3 is made up of 15 amino acids. The CDR3 spells CASSPGTVSHTEAFF. The CDR3 nucleotides read TGTGCCAGCAGTCCCGGGACTGTTTCCCACACTGAAGCTTTCTTT.

The chain combines TRBV4-1 with TRBJ2-1; possibly TRBD1 or TRBD2 for D (5 bases each). V was shortened by 0 bases and J by 3 bases, with 9 bases between the two germline ends. The CDR3 runs to 15 residues. Germline CDR1 reads MGHRA; CDR2 reads YSYEKL. The CDR3 loop reads CASSQDGTDYNEQFF. The DNA of the CDR3 is TGCGCCAGCAGCCAAGACGGGACGGACTACAATGAGCAGTTCTTC.

The V gene is TRBV29-1, the J gene TRBJ1-4; 7 nucleotides align to TRBD1. CDR3 size: 14 residues. With V trimmed by 3 bases and J by 5 bases, 6 bases remained unmatched. Germline assignment: CDR1 SQVTM and CDR2 ANQGSEA. CDR3 in amino acids: CSVEGDSSNEKLFF. CDR3 DNA: TGCAGCGTTGAGGGGGACAGCTCCAATGAAAAACTGTTTTTT.

The chain joins TRBV7-8 to TRBJ1-2; 7 bases map to TRBD1. The CDR3 spans 14 residues. V shed 4 bases and J 4 bases; nucleotides not matched to a gene: 6. The germline V gene has CDR1 SGHVS and CDR2 FQNEAQ. CDR3 residues: CASSSTGWGYGYTF. In nucleotides, the CDR3 is TGTGCCAGCAGCTCGACAGGGTGGGGCTATGGCTACACCTTC. Based on the CDR3 plus reference TRBV7-8 and TRBJ1-2, the full variable domain is GAGVSQSPRYKVAKRGQDVALRCDPISGHVSLFWYQQALGQGPEFLTYFQNEAQLDKSGLPSDRFFAERPEGSVSTLKIQRTQQEDSAVYLCASSSTGWGYGYTFGSGTRLTVV.

This clonotype showed up just a few times. V and J are TRBV29-1 and TRBJ1-2; tentatively, D is TRBD1 (5 bases). The V gene's germline CDR1 is SQVTM and CDR2 ANQGSEA. The CDR3 is made up of 14 amino acids. With 4 bases removed from V and 0 bases from J, the gap between germline ends came to 12 bases. CDR3 coding DNA: TGCAGCGTTGGGGAAAGGGGAGCTAACTATGGCTACACCTTC. It specifies CSVGERGANYGYTF.

This clonotype showed up just a few times. The J gene is TRBJ2-1, the V gene TRBV27; D is undetermined. Trimming removed 7 bases at V and 4 bases at J, with 17 bases between. The CDR3 runs to 15 residues. From germline, CDR1 is MNHEY and CDR2 SMNVEV (reference sequence). In nucleotides, the CDR3 is TGTGCCAGCATAGCCTCTCTAAAGGGATACAATGAGCAGTTCTTC. This translates into CASIASLKGYNEQFF.

J is TRBJ2-5 and V is TRBV12-3 or TRBV12-4, with D possibly matching TRBD2 (5 bases). The CDR3 covers 14 residues. V was clipped by 2 bases and J by 5 bases, with 12 bases between them. CDR3 sequence: CASSLYEGRETQYF. The CDR3, as DNA: TGTGCCAGCAGTTTATATGAGGGCCGGGAGACCCAGTACTTC.

This clonotype was counted between two and nine times. The rearrangement uses TRBV10-3 and TRBJ1-2, with TRBD1 matching 9 bases. Germline V gives CDR1 ENHRY, CDR2 SYGVKD. This CDR3 has 13 residues. V lost 10 bases, J lost 4 bases, and 7 bases stayed unmatched. CDR3 sequence reads: CATPAGQGYGYTF. CDR3 in DNA: TGTGCCACCCCGGCGGGACAGGGCTATGGCTACACCTTC.

Many counts were recorded for this clonotype. The gene calls are TRBV7-9 and TRBJ1-3; no firm D call. This CDR3 spans 15 amino acids. In germline, CDR1 is SEHNR, CDR2 FQNEAQ (reference sequence). V was shortened by 6 bases and J by 0 bases, with 12 bases between the two germline ends. The CDR3 loop reads CASSPGNPSGNTIYF. In DNA form, the CDR3 reads TGTGCCAGCAGTCCTGGCAACCCCTCTGGAAACACCATATATTTT.

This clonotype has more than one count but fewer than ten. This chain joins TRBV5-1 and TRBJ1-4, with D possibly matching TRBD1 (5 bases). CDR1 SGHRS and CDR2 YFSETQ come from the germline V gene. Trimming cost V 3 bases and J 5 bases, with 11 bases left between them. This CDR3 has 14 amino acids. For the CDR3, the DNA is TGCGCCAGCAGCTCTCAGGGCTTAAATGAAAAACTGTTTTTT. Protein product: CASSSQGLNEKLFF.

This clonotype was counted between two and nine times. The J gene is TRBJ1-1, the V gene TRBV30, with unresolved D. The V gene lost 2 bases and the J gene lost 0 bases, with 7 bases spanning the gap. This CDR3 has 13 residues. The germline V gene encodes CDR1 GTSNPN and CDR2 SVGIG (reference sequence). This CDR3 is CAWSPTMNTEAFF. The CDR3 DNA is TGTGCCTGGAGTCCTACCATGAACACTGAAGCTTTCTTT.

This clonotype was detected only a few times. The chain links TRBV12-3 or TRBV12-4 to TRBJ1-4, with 10 bases identical to TRBD1. The CDR3 has 16 amino acids. Trimming removed 5 bases from V and 5 bases from J; junction bases left unmatched: 8. CDR3 nucleotides: TGTGCCAGCAGTCCCCAGGGACAGGGGTTAAATGAAAAACTGTTTTTT. Translated: CASSPQGQGLNEKLFF.

This clonotype showed up many times. This chain connects TRBV5-1 to TRBJ1-2, with 9 bases matching TRBD1. The CDR3 loop spans 15 amino acids. CDR1 is SGHRS, CDR2 YFSETQ, per germline. Trimming removed 3 bases from V and 5 bases from J; junction bases left unmatched: 8. As DNA, the CDR3 is TGCGCCAGCAGCTGGGGTGGACAGGGGAGTTATGGCTACACCTTC. Protein: CASSWGGQGSYGYTF.

The chain employs TRBV20-1 and TRBJ1-1; 7 positions agree with TRBD1. V lost 0 bases to trimming and J lost 12 bases; unmatched junction nucleotides: 7. CDR1 is DFQATT and CDR2 is SNEGSKA in the germline V gene (reference sequence). The CDR3 has 12 amino acids. The CDR3 DNA follows: TGCAGTGCTAGAGACGACGACAGGGTGACTTTCTTT. Translation: CSARDDDRVTFF.

This clonotype showed up just a few times. The chain recombines TRBV20-1 with TRBJ2-1; D may be TRBD1 (6 bases). Looked up from germline, CDR1 is DFQATT and CDR2 is SNEGSKA (reference sequence). Trimming pared 6 bases from V and 5 bases from J, leaving 11 bases between. The length of the CDR3 is 12 residues. Here the CDR3 reads CSAGTSDNEQFF. In DNA, the CDR3 is TGCAGTGCCGGGACATCTGACAATGAGCAGTTCTTC.

This chain connects TRBV3-1 to TRBJ2-5; D ambiguous. The V and J ends lost 1 base and 2 bases respectively, with 8 bases between them. The CDR3 contains 14 residues. CDR1 and CDR2 (germline): LGHDT, YNNKEL (reference sequence). CDR3 loop: CASSQVDPQETQYF. In DNA, the CDR3 is TGTGCCAGCAGCCAAGTCGACCCACAAGAGACCCAGTACTTC.

This sequence joins TRBV11-3 and TRBJ2-3, with 12 bases fitting TRBD2. Trimming removed 4 bases from V and 7 bases from J; junction bases left unmatched: 9. CDR3 length: 16 residues. CDR1 and CDR2 from the germline V gene are SGHNT and YENEEA. In DNA, the CDR3 is TGTGCCAGCAGCTCCCCTAGCGGGAGGGCCCTTCATACGCAGTATTTT. Encoded protein: CASSSPSGRALHTQYF.

This clonotype was seen more than once but under ten times. This chain uses TRBV12-3 or TRBV12-4 with TRBJ2-3; no clear D gene. V dropped 8 bases and J dropped 0 bases, with 15 bases sitting between them. The CDR3 length is 15 residues. This CDR3 is CASSTGRTSTDTQYF. The CDR3 nucleotides read TGTGCCAGCTCCACTGGGCGTACAAGCACAGATACGCAGTATTTT.

The chain uses TRBV27 and TRBJ1-2; 8 bases map to TRBD1. From germline, CDR1 is MNHEY and CDR2 SMNVEV (reference sequence). Germline trimming cut 7 bases from V and 7 bases from J; bases unmatched to any gene: 8. The CDR3 is made up of 13 amino acids. This chain's CDR3 is CASMDRDKFGYTF. The CDR3 DNA is TGTGCCAGCATGGACAGGGATAAGTTTGGCTACACCTTC.

This clonotype has at least ten counts. The rearrangement links TRBV29-1 to TRBJ1-1; no definite D call. Trimming took 3 bases from V and 10 from J, leaving 3 bases between them. Germline V CDR1 and CDR2: SQVTM, ANQGSEA. The CDR3 spans 8 residues. The CDR3 DNA is TGCAGCGTTGACGGAGCTTTCTTT. Residues: CSVDGAFF.

CDR3 nucleotide sequence: TGTGCCAGCAGTGAAGGCAGCGGGGGGGTCACAGATACGCAGTATTTT. Residues: CASSEGSGGVTDTQYF. The genes are TRBV6-1 and TRBJ2-3, with TRBD2 identical over 10 bases. The J segment lost 2 bases and the V segment lost 1 base, leaving 3 bases of the junction unmatched. CDR1 is MNHNS and CDR2 is SASEGT in the germline V gene. The CDR3 extends over 16 amino acids.

The table lists this clonotype with a few counts. The chain combines TRBV7-8 with TRBJ1-1; no reliable D call. From germline, CDR1 is SGHVS and CDR2 FQNEAQ. Trimming shortened V by 1 base and J by 1 base, and 4 bases separated the two germline ends. The CDR3 has 13 residues. The CDR3 spells CASSLEKNTEAFF. As DNA, the CDR3 is TGTGCCAGCAGCTTAGAGAAGAACACTGAAGCTTTCTTT.

This chain connects TRBV5-4 to TRBJ1-2; D is possibly TRBD1 (6 bases). CDR3 size: 12 residues. Trimming removed 2 bases from V and 7 bases from J, with 9 bases in between. CDR1 and CDR2 from the germline V gene are SGHNT and YYREEE (reference sequence). CDR3 residues: CASSLRGAGYTF. The CDR3, as DNA: TGTGCCAGCAGCTTACGGGGGGCTGGCTACACCTTC.

CDR3 sequence (DNA): TGCAGCGTTGAAGATTACAACAGCTCCTACGAGCAGTACTTC. Protein: CSVEDYNSSYEQYF. The chain links TRBV29-1 to TRBJ2-7, with D unclear. Germline V CDR1 and CDR2: SQVTM, ANQGSEA. The CDR3 totals 14 residues. V dropped 0 bases and J dropped 0 bases, with 9 bases sitting between them.

This clonotype was observed a handful of times. The chain combines TRBV6-2 or TRBV6-3 with TRBJ2-1, with a possible D match to TRBD1 (6 bases). The V and J ends lost 4 bases and 8 bases respectively, with 21 bases between them. This CDR3 region has 16 residues. Germline-derived CDR1 and CDR2 are MNHEY and SVGEGT. CDR3 sequence: CASSFPPGQRGDEQFF. CDR3 DNA: TGTGCCAGCAGTTTTCCGCCGGGACAAAGAGGCGATGAGCAGTTCTTC.

The CDR3 bases are TGTGCCAGCACCCCAGCGGAGTCCTACGAGCAGTACTTC. It encodes CASTPAESYEQYF. The gene calls are TRBV28 and TRBJ2-7, with D possibly being TRBD2 (5 bases). The CDR3 runs to 13 residues. CDR1 MDHEN and CDR2 SYDVKM come from the germline V gene. V was clipped by 7 bases and J by 1 base, with 11 bases between them.

This clonotype was seen repeatedly, ten times or more. The chain is built from TRBV5-1 and TRBJ1-1; 7 bases fit TRBD1. This CDR3 has 15 amino acids. Germline CDR1 SGHRS, CDR2 YFSETQ. Trimming cost V 4 bases and J 3 bases; bases outside gene matches: 9. Written as DNA, the CDR3 is TGCGCCAGCAGCGCGAGACAGGGAGAGGACACTGAAGCTTTCTTT. It encodes CASSARQGEDTEAFF.

This chain joins TRBV14 and TRBJ2-1; tentatively, D is TRBD2 (5 bases). This CDR3 has 12 amino acids. Germline CDR1 and CDR2: SGHDN and FVKESK. With 3 bases removed from V and 7 bases from J, the gap between germline ends came to 7 bases. The CDR3 loop is CASSQEVNEQFF. In DNA, the CDR3 is TGTGCCAGCAGCCAGGAGGTTAATGAGCAGTTCTTC.